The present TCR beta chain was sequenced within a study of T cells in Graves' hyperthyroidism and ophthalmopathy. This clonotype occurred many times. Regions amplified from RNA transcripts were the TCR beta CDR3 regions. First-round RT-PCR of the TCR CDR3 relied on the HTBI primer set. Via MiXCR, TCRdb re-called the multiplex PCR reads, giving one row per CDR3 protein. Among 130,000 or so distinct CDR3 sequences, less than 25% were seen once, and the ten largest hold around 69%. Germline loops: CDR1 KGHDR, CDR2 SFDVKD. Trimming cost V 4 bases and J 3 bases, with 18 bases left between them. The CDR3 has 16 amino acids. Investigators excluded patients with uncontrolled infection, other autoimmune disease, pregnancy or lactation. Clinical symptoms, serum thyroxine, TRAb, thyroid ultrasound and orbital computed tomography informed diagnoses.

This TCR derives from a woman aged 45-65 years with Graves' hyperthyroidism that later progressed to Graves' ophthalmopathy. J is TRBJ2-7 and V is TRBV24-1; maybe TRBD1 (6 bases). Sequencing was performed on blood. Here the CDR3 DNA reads TGTGCCACCAGTGACCCTGGACGGGACAATTTCTACGAGCAGTACTTC. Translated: CATSDPGRDNFYEQYF.